This passage covers 27 T cell receptor beta chains from one sample sequenced in a study of shared clonotypes between healthy human individuals (dated by TCRdb to 2018 to 2021). CD8 naive samples were obtained by positive selection for CCR7 among CD45RO-negative cells, yielding a CD45RA+CCR7+ population from which TemRA cells were excluded. Preparation of the library involved the immunoSEQ multiplex PCR assay. The clones in this table, taken by TCRdb from immuneACCESS, are in-frame only. Not every clone is retained; where verified, under half of the shortfall comes from an unresolved V gene, and the cause of the rest is unknown. Present in this sample are about 680,000 clones, 92% of which were seen just once. The ten top clones hold more than 20% of the sample. What was sequenced was naive CD8+ T cells sorted from blood. Sample cell subset or site, as interpreted from the label and publication: CD45RA+CCR7+. These receptors were obtained from a man aged 25 to 45 in good health.

The chain combines TRBV5-1 with TRBJ2-7; 10 bases are a match to TRBD1. CDR1 and CDR2 (germline): SGHRS, YFSETQ. V lost 3 bases to trimming and J lost 0 bases; unmatched junction nucleotides: 0. There are 14 residues in the CDR3. The CDR3 DNA sequence: TGCGCCAGCAGCTGGACAGGGGGCTCCTACGAGCAGTACTTC. Translation gives CASSWTGGSYEQYF.

This clone was observed a handful of times. This rearrangement joins TRBV27 to TRBJ2-6, with a weak D call TRBD2 (5 bases). The CDR3 has 17 residues. Looked up from germline, CDR1 is MNHEY and CDR2 is SMNVEV (reference sequence). The V and J ends lost 2 bases and 1 base respectively, with 12 bases between them. CDR3 in amino acids: CASSLEGFWSGANVLTF. The CDR3 bases are TGTGCCAGCAGTTTAGAGGGTTTTTGGTCTGGGGCCAACGTCCTGACTTTC.

The V call is TRBV9, the J call TRBJ2-3; 8 bases line up with TRBD2. The V segment lost 0 bases and the J segment 6 bases; nucleotides outside the gene matches: 6. The CDR3 covers 15 residues. Per the germline V gene, CDR1 is SGDLS and CDR2 is YYNGEE. The CDR3 sequence: CASSVDGRASDTQYF. CDR3 nucleotides: TGTGCCAGCAGCGTAGACGGGAGGGCCTCGGATACGCAGTATTTT. Filled out from reference TRBV9 and TRBJ2-3, the complete variable domain reads DSGVTQTPKHLITATGQRVTLRCSPRSGDLSVYWYQQSLDQGLQFLIQYYNGEERAKGNILERFSAQQFPDLHSELNLSSLELGDSALYFCASSVDGRASDTQYFGPGTRLTVL.

The chain couples TRBV7-9 to TRBJ2-1, with a tentative D call TRBD2 (6 bases). The V gene lost 5 bases and the J gene lost 3 bases, with 14 bases spanning the gap. This CDR3 region has 15 residues. Germline V gene sequence: CDR1 SEHNR, CDR2 FQNEAQ (reference sequence). Here the CDR3 reads CASSAGRGIYNEQFF. The CDR3 DNA is TGTGCCAGCAGCGCGGGACGAGGGATCTACAATGAGCAGTTCTTC.

The chain carries TRBV5-1 and TRBJ2-5; D is unclear. The germline V and J ends were trimmed by 0 bases and 2 bases, with 11 bases remaining between them. This CDR3 contains 15 residues. Germline loops: CDR1 SGHRS, CDR2 YFSETQ. The CDR3 DNA reads TGCGCCAGCAGCTTGGAAGGGTACATACAAGAGACCCAGTACTTC. It specifies CASSLEGYIQETQYF.

The V call is TRBV5-1, the J call TRBJ2-5; 8 positions match TRBD1. The germline V gene has CDR1 SGHRS and CDR2 YFSETQ. This CDR3 spans 15 amino acids. With 1 base clipped from V and 4 bases from J, the junction kept 6 bases outside the gene matches. CDR3 sequence reads: CASSLTQGARETQYF. The CDR3 nucleotides read TGCGCCAGCAGCTTGACCCAGGGGGCAAGAGAGACCCAGTACTTC. The variable domain in full, completed from reference TRBV5-1 and TRBJ2-5, reads KAGVTQTPRYLIKTRGQQVTLSCSPISGHRSVSWYQQTPGQGLQFLFEYFSETQRNKGNFPGRFSGRQFSNSRSEMNVSTLELGDSALYLCASSLTQGARETQYFGPGTRLLVL.

This clone is a singleton in its sample. This chain connects TRBV29-1 to TRBJ2-7; 7 nucleotides agree with TRBD1. The CDR3 runs 12 residues. The germline V gene has CDR1 SQVTM and CDR2 ANQGSEA. After removal of 3 bases from V and 4 bases from J, the junction contained 3 bases not matched to a gene. The CDR3 region has the DNA TGCAGCGTTGAGGCACAGGGGTACGAGCAGTACTTC. This gives the protein CSVEAQGYEQYF.

J is TRBJ1-2 and V is TRBV2; perhaps TRBD1 as D (5 bases). V was shortened by 4 bases and J by 4 bases, with 16 bases between the two germline ends. The CDR3 is made up of 15 amino acids. Germline values: CDR1 SNHLY, CDR2 FYNNEI. CDR3 region: CASSGNRKSGYGYTF. In nucleotides, the CDR3 is TGTGCCAGCAGTGGGAACAGGAAATCTGGCTATGGCTACACCTTC.

The chain recombines TRBV14 with TRBJ2-1; 12 bases map to TRBD2. With 8 bases clipped from V and 8 bases from J, the junction kept 10 bases outside the gene matches. Germline V gene sequence: CDR1 SGHDN, CDR2 FVKESK. This CDR3 comprises 15 residues. Here the CDR3 reads CASRETSGSLYEQFF. The CDR3 coding sequence is TGTGCCAGCCGTGAGACTAGCGGGAGTCTCTATGAGCAGTTCTTC.

The CDR3 DNA is TGTGCCAGCAGCCTAGGGGGGTACCCCCTCTCTGGAAACACCATATATTTT. Protein: CASSLGGYPLSGNTIYF. The J gene is TRBJ1-3, the V gene TRBV11-2, with TRBD1 as a possible D gene (6 bases). Trimming shortened V by 5 bases and J by 0 bases, and 17 bases separated the two germline ends. The CDR3 sequence is 17 residues long. Germline-derived CDR1 and CDR2 are SGHAT and FQNNGV.

In DNA form, the CDR3 reads TGTGCCAGTAGGGTGAGGACAGCTAACACTGAAGCTTTCTTT. Its translation: CASRVRTANTEAFF. The chain is built from TRBV19 and TRBJ1-1, with a possible D match to TRBD1 (6 bases). The germline V and J ends were trimmed by 6 bases and 2 bases, with 13 bases remaining between them. Germline values: CDR1 LNHDA, CDR2 SQIVND (reference sequence). The CDR3 runs 14 residues.

The chain employs TRBV27 and TRBJ2-1, with TRBD2 as a possible D gene (6 bases). V dropped 3 bases and J dropped 12 bases, with 18 bases sitting between them. The CDR3 sequence is 14 residues long. Germline CDR1 is MNHEY and CDR2 is SMNVEV (reference sequence). The CDR3 region has the DNA TGTGCCAGCAGTTTTAAAGGGACTGGGACCCTGCAGTTCTTC. It translates to CASSFKGTGTLQFF.

The chain joins TRBV7-2 to TRBJ2-7, with TRBD1 matching over 8 bases. This CDR3 contains 16 residues. Germline V lookup: CDR1 SGHTA, CDR2 FQGNSA. V shed 2 bases, J shed 4 bases, and the junction held 10 bases outside the gene matches. CDR3 loop: CASSLFGQGKGYEQYF. DNA of the CDR3: TGTGCCAGCAGCTTATTCGGACAGGGTAAAGGTTACGAGCAGTACTTC.

This chain connects TRBV5-6 to TRBJ2-1, with D possibly being TRBD2 (5 bases). Between the trimmed V and J ends, which lost 3 bases and 10 bases, there was a span of 8 bases. CDR1 SGHDT and CDR2 YYEEEE come from the germline V gene. The CDR3 covers 11 residues. The CDR3 sequence is CASSWEREQFF. CDR3 sequence (DNA): TGTGCCAGCAGCTGGGAGAGGGAGCAGTTCTTC.

The chain is built from TRBV9 and TRBJ2-1; D is undetermined. The CDR3 spans 13 residues. CDR1 is SGDLS and CDR2 is YYNGEE in the germline V gene. Deletions cut 4 bases from V and 7 bases from J, with 12 bases between. DNA for the CDR3: TGTGCCAGCAGCTCACGAATAGGGAATGAGCAGTTCTTC. This translates into CASSSRIGNEQFF.

This clone appeared many times. Other DNA sequences in the sample encode the same CDR3. V is TRBV7-2 and J is TRBJ1-5; D unclear. The CDR3 extends over 16 amino acids. Between the trimmed V and J ends, which lost 2 bases and 2 bases, there was a span of 13 bases. Germline V gene lookup returns CDR1 SGHTA and CDR2 FQGNSA. CDR3 loop: CASSLTGLWGNQPQHF. In DNA, the CDR3 is TGTGCCAGCAGCTTAACCGGACTCTGGGGCAATCAGCCCCAGCATTTT.

This chain joins TRBV15 and TRBJ2-7; no clear D. V dropped 3 bases and J dropped 3 bases, with 12 bases sitting between them. Germline CDR1 reads LNHNV; CDR2 reads YYDKDF (reference sequence). This CDR3 spans 14 amino acids. CDR3 in DNA: TGTGCCACCAGCAGCCCCGACAATAACTACGAGCAGTACTTC. It is translated as CATSSPDNNYEQYF.

This chain uses TRBV12-2 with TRBJ2-7; TRBD1 is the table's D call, not checked against the DNA. TRBV12-2 is listed as a pseudogene. This CDR3 is 16 amino acids long. CDR3 DNA sequence: TGTGCAAGTCGCCCCAGGAGCCGACAGGGGGCCTACGAGCAGTACTTC. Its protein product is CASRPRSRQGAYEQYF.

The chain combines TRBV29-1 with TRBJ2-7; 9 nucleotides align to TRBD1. CDR1 is SQVTM, CDR2 ANQGSEA, per germline. This CDR3 has 11 amino acids. The J segment lost 5 bases and the V segment lost 6 bases, leaving 2 bases of the junction unmatched. This chain's CDR3 is CSVGQGHEQYF. The CDR3 region has the DNA TGCAGCGTGGGACAGGGCCACGAGCAGTACTTC.

The table lists this clone with a few counts. This sequence joins TRBV7-6 and TRBJ2-4, with unresolved D. Germline values: CDR1 SGHVS, CDR2 FNYEAQ. The CDR3 is 14 amino acids. Trimming left V 8 bases short and J 0 bases short, with 11 bases between. CDR3 amino acids: CASGYGVAKNIQYF. The CDR3 nucleotides are TGTGCCAGCGGTTACGGTGTAGCCAAAAACATTCAGTACTTC.

Comment on this clone: Its ends do not fully match the called genes, so a read error is possible. The rearrangement joins TRBV6-1 to TRBJ2-7; 11 bases fit TRBD2. This CDR3 is 16 amino acids long. Germline V gives CDR1 MNHNS, CDR2 SASEGT. The CDR3 is CASSATIAGGTYKQYF. In nucleotides, the CDR3 is TGTGCCAGCAGTGCCACGATAGCGGGAGGGACCTACAAGCAGTACTTC.

The chain combines TRBV6-6 with TRBJ2-1; 9 nucleotides align to TRBD2. V trimming: 0 bases; J trimming: 5 bases; junction bases outside the gene matches: 5. There are 16 residues in the CDR3. CDR1 is MNHNY, CDR2 SVGAGI, per germline (reference sequence). This CDR3 reads CASSYSRTSENNEQFF. The CDR3 DNA reads as TGTGCCAGCAGTTACTCTCGGACTAGCGAGAACAATGAGCAGTTCTTC.

The rearrangement links TRBV5-1 to TRBJ2-1; perhaps TRBD2 as D (5 bases). The germline V gene encodes CDR1 SGHRS and CDR2 YFSETQ. The CDR3 contains 12 residues. Trimming cost V 4 bases and J 7 bases, with 9 bases left between them. The CDR3 bases are TGCGCCAGCAGCGCTAGCTGGAATGAGCAGTTCTTC. This translates into CASSASWNEQFF.

The chain carries TRBV2 and TRBJ2-6, with D tentatively TRBD1 (6 bases). Germline V gene data show CDR1 as SNHLY and CDR2 as FYNNEI. The V and J ends lost 6 bases and 0 bases respectively, with 9 bases between them. The CDR3 is made up of 15 amino acids. CDR3: CASRDSSSGANVLTF. Here the CDR3 DNA reads TGTGCCAGCAGGGACAGCAGCTCTGGGGCCAACGTCCTGACTTTC.

This rearrangement joins TRBV28 to TRBJ1-4; D is perhaps TRBD1 (6 bases). Germline V gene data show CDR1 as MDHEN and CDR2 as SYDVKM. The V end was cut by 7 bases, the J end by 5 bases, with 14 bases between. The CDR3 is 14 residues long. For the CDR3, the DNA is TGTGCCAGCAACCGGGACATACTAAATGAAAAACTGTTTTTT. This translates into CASNRDILNEKLFF.

V gene TRBV6-5 combines with J gene TRBJ1-4; D is ambiguous. V shed 8 bases and J shed 1 base, with 11 bases lying between them. This CDR3 region has 14 residues. Germline CDR1 MNHEY, CDR2 SVGAGI. For the CDR3, the DNA is TGTGCCAGCCGTGAACGGTTAACTAATGAAAAACTGTTTTTT. Amino acid sequence: CASRERLTNEKLFF.

This chain connects TRBV5-6 to TRBJ1-2; D call uncertain. V shed 0 bases and J shed 0 bases, with 9 bases lying between them. This CDR3 is built from 15 residues. From germline, CDR1 is SGHDT and CDR2 YYEEEE. CDR3 in amino acids: CASSLEGRANYGYTF. CDR3 sequence (DNA): TGTGCCAGCAGCTTGGAGGGTAGAGCTAACTATGGCTACACCTTC.